Listed below are T cell receptor beta chains from one sample, sequenced in a study of shared clonotypes between healthy human individuals. Method: immunoSEQ multiplex PCR; TCRdb's copy keeps in-frame clones and lacks some. The data contain about 2.1 million clones, 93% of them singletons. Material for sequencing was naive CD8+ T cells from PBMCs. Source of these receptors: a man aged 18 to 35 in good health. Some clones in this sample may be carry-over from other donors' samples. Each CDR3 is given with its conserved first and last residue. A D gene is named only where the DNA matches it firmly. Where a row states a size, it is once, few, many or the class of an expanded clone; other rows omit it.

J	D	size	V	DNA	CDR3
TRBJ1-1	-	-	TRBV11-3	TGTGCCAGCAGCGCTTCAGGGATCTCCCCGGAGGGGGCTTTCTTT	CASSASGISPEGAFF
TRBJ2-3	-	-	TRBV9	TGTGCCAGCAGCGTAGGTGGGTCAGATACGCAGTATTTT	CASSVGGSDTQYF
TRBJ2-7	-	-	TRBV5-1	TGCGCCAGCAGCTTGGGACTAGACAGGGCCGAGCAGTACTTC	CASSLGLDRAEQYF
TRBJ2-7	-	-	TRBV11-2	TGTGCCAGCAGCTTATATCCGGGCCCCCTTCCCTACGAGCAGTACTTC	CASSLYPGPLPYEQYF
TRBJ2-3	TRBD2	-	TRBV7-7	TGTGCCAGCAGCCTACGGGGACTAGCGGGAGAGGCAGATACGCAGTATTTT	CASSLRGLAGEADTQYF
TRBJ2-7	TRBD1	-	TRBV15	TGTGCCACCAGCAGAGATCTTGGGACAGAGTCCTACGAGCAGTACTTC	CATSRDLGTESYEQYF
TRBJ2-6	-	-	TRBV11-2	TGTGCCAGCAGCTTATTGGCAGGGCCGCCCTCTGGGGCCAACGTCCTGACTTTC	CASSLLAGPPSGANVLTF
TRBJ2-1	-	-	TRBV11-2	TGTGCCAGCAGCTTGGCAGGAGGGGCCTACAATGAGCAGTTCTTC	CASSLAGGAYNEQFF
TRBJ1-2	-	-	TRBV2	TGTGCCAGCAGTGTTGGGATAACTAACTATGGCTACACCTTC	CASSVGITNYGYTF
TRBJ2-7	TRBD2	-	TRBV9	TGTGCCAGCAGCGTGGCGGGAGTGGGAGAGCAGTACTTC	CASSVAGVGEQYF
TRBJ2-7	-	-	TRBV5-4	TGTGCCAGCAGCTTGTCGGACGAGCAGTACTTC	CASSLSDEQYF
TRBJ1-1	TRBD1	-	TRBV28	TGTGCCAGCACCCTGGGACAGCTGAACACTGAAGCTTTCTTT	CASTLGQLNTEAFF
TRBJ1-1	TRBD1	-	TRBV9	TGTGCCAGCAGCGAGCGGGGACAGATGAACACTGAAGCTTTCTTT	CASSERGQMNTEAFF
TRBJ2-7	-	-	TRBV5-6	TGTGCCAGCAGCTTGGGGCCGGGGTCCTACGAGCAGTACTTC	CASSLGPGSYEQYF
TRBJ2-7	-	once	TRBV9	TGTGCCAGCAGCGTAAATAGGGACGGGACCACCTACGAGCAGTACTTC	CASSVNRDGTTYEQYF
TRBJ2-1	TRBD2	-	TRBV6-6	TGTGCCAGCAGCCCCCCAACTAGCGGGGATGGGTATGAGCAGTTCTTC	CASSPPTSGDGYEQFF
TRBJ2-1	-	-	TRBV9	TGTGCCAGCAGCCCCCGGGACAACTTCTACAATGAGCAGTTCTTC	CASSPRDNFYNEQFF
TRBJ2-2	TRBD2	-	TRBV6-5	TGTGCCAGCAGACGACGGGGGGATCCCGGGGAGCTGTTTTTT	CASRRRGDPGELFF
TRBJ2-1	TRBD2	once	TRBV13	TGTGCCAGCAGCTTCGCCACTAGCGGGACGGATGAGCAGTTCTTC	CASSFATSGTDEQFF
TRBJ2-7	-	once	TRBV7-8	TGTGCCAGCAGCTTACACAAGCACGAGCAGTACTTC	CASSLHKHEQYF
TRBJ2-7	-	-	TRBV7-9	TGTGCCAGCAGCCGGACCACGGGGGACTACGAGCAGTACTTC	CASSRTTGDYEQYF
TRBJ1-1	-	-	TRBV7-9	TGTGCCAGCAGCCCTCGGCCCGCCGTCAGGGATTCGCCTGAAGCTTTCTTT	CASSPRPAVRDSPEAFF
TRBJ2-7	-	-	TRBV30	TGTGCCTGGAGTTCCGACAGCTCCTACGAGCAGTACTTC	CAWSSDSSYEQYF
TRBJ2-7	TRBD1	once	TRBV2	TGTGCCAGCAGTCCCTGGACAGGGGGCTACGAGCAGTACTTC	CASSPWTGGYEQYF
TRBJ2-1	-	-	TRBV18	TGTGCCAGCTCAAAGACCGGCCCCGCGAGCTCCTACAATGAGCAGTTCTTC	CASSKTGPASSYNEQFF
TRBJ2-7	TRBD2	-	TRBV2	TGTGCCAGCAGGGGCGGGAGGAGCTCCTACGAGCAGTACTTC	CASRGGRSSYEQYF
TRBJ2-7	-	once	TRBV14	TGTGCCAGCAGCCAAGGCAGGTTAACCTACGAGCAGTACTTC	CASSQGRLTYEQYF
TRBJ1-2	-	-	TRBV7-8	TGTGCCAGCAGCTTACGGGCAGGGACTCCAAACTATGGCTACACCTTC	CASSLRAGTPNYGYTF
TRBJ2-7	-	-	TRBV6-1	TGTGCCAGCAGTGAAGTCTCACGGGGCTACGAGCAGTACTTC	CASSEVSRGYEQYF
TRBJ2-2	-	-	TRBV29-1	TGCAGCGTTGAAGATTTTGACCCGACGGCGAACACCGGGGAGCTGTTTTTT	CSVEDFDPTANTGELFF
TRBJ1-2	-	-	TRBV29-1	TGCAGCGTTGAAAGCCCCTCTATTATTGACACCTTC	CSVESPSIIDTF
TRBJ2-5	-	-	TRBV21-1	TGTGCCAGCAGCAACATGACAGATTTCCAAGAGACCCAGTACTTC	CASSNMTDFQETQYF
TRBJ1-2	TRBD1	-	TRBV5-8	TGTGCCAGCAGCTCTTGGGACAGGGTGGCTAACTATGGCTACACCTTC	CASSSWDRVANYGYTF
TRBJ1-1	TRBD1	-	TRBV6-1	TGTGCCAGCGCGGCAGGGGGCCCCGCGGGCACTGAAGCTTTCTTT	CASAAGGPAGTEAFF
TRBJ1-5	-	-	TRBV19	TGTGCCAGTAGTCCGAGGGATTACGGTTATCAGCCCCAGCATTTT	CASSPRDYGYQPQHF
TRBJ2-7	TRBD2	-	TRBV11-2	TGTGCCAGCAGCAGGGGGCTAGCGGGATTTATCGAGCAGTACTTC	CASSRGLAGFIEQYF
TRBJ2-2	TRBD1	-	TRBV28	TGTGCCAGCAGTTTAGCAGGGGGCGATTGGGAGCTGTTTTTT	CASSLAGGDWELFF
TRBJ1-2	-	-	TRBV7-2	TGTGCCAGCAGCCCTAGGGACTTCTCAAACACCTTC	CASSPRDFSNTF
TRBJ2-7	-	-	TRBV11-2	TGTGCCAGCAGCTTAGATTGGCAAAGCACCCCGGGACACGAGCAGTACTTC	CASSLDWQSTPGHEQYF
TRBJ2-1	-	-	TRBV19	TGTGCCAGTAGCCCGGCTGGGAATGAGCAGTTCTTC	CASSPAGNEQFF
TRBJ2-7	-	-	TRBV7-2	TGTGCCAGCAGCTTAGCGGTCCCGTCATACGAGCAGTACTTC	CASSLAVPSYEQYF
TRBJ1-1	TRBD1	-	TRBV9	TGTGCCAGCAGCGTAGGGACAGGGAGCACTGAAGCTTTCTTT	CASSVGTGSTEAFF
TRBJ2-3	-	-	TRBV7-9	TGTGCCAGCAGCTTAGCGATGAACTCGGGGACCTACACAGATACGCAGTATTTT	CASSLAMNSGTYTDTQYF
TRBJ1-1	TRBD1	-	TRBV15	TGTGCCACCAGCAACGAACAGGGGATGAACACTGAAGCTTTCTTT	CATSNEQGMNTEAFF
TRBJ2-1	-	-	TRBV13	TGTGCCAGCAGCTCCGGGACGGACTTGGTTGAGCAGTTCTTC	CASSSGTDLVEQFF